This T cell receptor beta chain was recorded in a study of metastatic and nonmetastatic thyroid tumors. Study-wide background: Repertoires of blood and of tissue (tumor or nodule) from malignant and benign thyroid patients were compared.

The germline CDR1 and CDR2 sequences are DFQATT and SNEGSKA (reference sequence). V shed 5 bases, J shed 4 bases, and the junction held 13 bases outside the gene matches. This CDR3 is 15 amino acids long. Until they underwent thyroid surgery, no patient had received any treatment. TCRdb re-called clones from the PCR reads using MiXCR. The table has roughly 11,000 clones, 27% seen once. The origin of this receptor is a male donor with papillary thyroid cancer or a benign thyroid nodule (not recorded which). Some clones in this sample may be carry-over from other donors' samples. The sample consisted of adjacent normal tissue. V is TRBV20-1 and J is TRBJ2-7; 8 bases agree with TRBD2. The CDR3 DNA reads TGCAGTGCTCCCGGTTGGGGTAGCGGGAAATACGAGCAGTACTTC. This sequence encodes CSAPGWGSGKYEQYF.